This section outlines one TCR beta chain sequence together with its context. Its antigen is not identified. This CDR3 is built from 18 residues. The germline V gene encodes CDR1 SGHVS and CDR2 FNYEAQ. V lost 5 bases and J lost 2; bases outside the gene matches: 18. The sample belongs to a study of cytomegalovirus exposure and HLA in healthy donors. Amplification used 60 Vbeta primers and 13 Jbeta primers. The assay was immunoSEQ multiplex PCR, and TCRdb's table has in-frame clones only and misses some. Of over 80,000 clones in the sample, about 69% are singletons; the top ten hold roughly a sixth. Study results and caveats: The Asian-associated ancestry cluster reportedly had fewer N-insertions than the approximately 610-donor mean in a later analysis.

As for the donors, each was a healthy bone marrow donor. Sequenced: PBMCs. The chain links TRBV7-6 to TRBJ2-7, with 7 positions matching TRBD2. The receptor was derived from a woman under 30 in good health and CMV-seropositive. CDR3 sequence reads: CASSPLRIGRGSPYEQYF. The CDR3 nucleotides are TGTGCCAGCAGCCCCCTCCGGATTGGACGCGGGAGTCCCTACGAGCAGTACTTC.